The 10 T cell receptor beta chains below were found in one sample sequenced in a study of identical twins. Each CDR3 protein is one row after TCRdb ran MiXCR on the 5' RACE reads. The sample lists about 250,000 distinct CDR3 sequences, around 15% seen once, with approximately 8.2% in the top ten. The sequencing sample was made of memory (CD45RO+) T cells sorted from blood. Receptors were obtained from a young woman in good health.

This clonotype was counted ten times or more. V is TRBV7-9 and J is TRBJ1-1; D unresolved. The V end lost 2 bases, the J end lost 1 base, and 11 bases lay between the germline ends. From germline, CDR1 is SEHNR and CDR2 FQNEAQ (reference sequence). The CDR3 has 15 amino acids. The CDR3, as DNA: TGTGCCAGCAGCTTAATCGCCACACCGAACACTGAAGCTTTCTTT. Protein sequence: CASSLIATPNTEAFF.

This chain connects TRBV4-3 to TRBJ2-2, with no clear D. The CDR3 extends over 15 amino acids. Looked up from germline, CDR1 is LGHNA and CDR2 is YSLEER. V lost 1 base, J lost 4 bases, and 10 bases lay in between. The CDR3 sequence is CASSQASTLTGELFF. In DNA form, the CDR3 reads TGCGCCAGCAGCCAAGCGTCTACCCTCACCGGGGAGCTGTTTTTT.

About this clonotype itself: This may be a read error: a much more frequent sequence differs by one nucleotide. The J gene is TRBJ2-3, the V gene TRBV5-6; 7 bases line up with TRBD2. Trimming removed 3 bases from V and 1 base from J; junction bases left unmatched: 5. Germline V gene sequence: CDR1 SGHDT, CDR2 YYEEEE. The CDR3 loop spans 15 amino acids. CDR3 loop: CASSSGGGGTDTQYF. In nucleotides, the CDR3 is TGTGCCAGCAGCTCTGGGGGGGGAGGCACAGATACGCAGTATTTT.

This clonotype has more than one count but fewer than ten. The genes are TRBV20-1 and TRBJ2-7, with 7 bases aligning to TRBD1. CDR1 and CDR2 from the germline V gene are DFQATT and SNEGSKA (reference sequence). CDR3 length equals 14 residues. The junction had 13 bases not matched to a gene; V was cut back by 6 bases and J by 5 bases. The CDR3 DNA is TGCAGTGCCAAGACAGGGTACAGTGTCCACGAGCAGTACTTC. Its translation: CSAKTGYSVHEQYF.

This clonotype was counted many times. The chain recombines TRBV2 with TRBJ2-1; 7 bases align to TRBD1. Germline CDR1 and CDR2: SNHLY and FYNNEI. The length of the CDR3 is 15 residues. V lost 6 bases, J lost 4 bases, and 9 bases stayed unmatched. DNA for the CDR3: TGTGCCAGCAGCCTACAGGGGACACAATACAATGAGCAGTTCTTC. Protein sequence: CASSLQGTQYNEQFF.

This clonotype was seen many times. The chain carries TRBV5-1 and TRBJ2-4; the D gene is possibly TRBD2 (5 bases). This CDR3 region has 15 residues. Per the germline V gene, CDR1 is SGHRS and CDR2 is YFSETQ. V was pared by 2 bases and J by 7 bases, with 16 bases between. The CDR3 DNA sequence: TGCGCCAGCAGCTTCCTTCCATCCAGGAGGAACATTCAGTACTTC. Its translation: CASSFLPSRRNIQYF.

There are many counts of this clonotype. The chain employs TRBV5-1 and TRBJ2-2; unclear D gene. This CDR3 region has 13 residues. The ends were cut back, 0 bases at V and 5 bases at J, with 5 bases in the middle. Per germline, CDR1 SGHRS and CDR2 YFSETQ. The CDR3 region has the DNA TGCGCCAGCAGCTTGGCAGTAACCGGGGAGCTGTTTTTT. Translation gives CASSLAVTGELFF.

This clonotype was picked up many times. The chain couples TRBV6-5 to TRBJ1-2; D ambiguous. Germline loops: CDR1 MNHEY, CDR2 SVGAGI. This CDR3 comprises 15 residues. Trimming shortened V by 0 bases and J by 4 bases, and 12 bases separated the two germline ends. The CDR3 here is CASSYSTSRTYGYTF. CDR3 DNA: TGTGCCAGCAGTTACTCGACGTCGCGGACCTATGGCTACACCTTC.

The chain couples TRBV11-3 to TRBJ1-2, with 8 nucleotides matching TRBD1. The germline V gene has CDR1 SGHNT and CDR2 YENEEA. Trimming removed 1 base from V and 7 bases from J; junction bases left unmatched: 8. The CDR3 extends over 15 amino acids. The CDR3 sequence: CASSLAAGGSLGYTF. The CDR3 coding sequence is TGTGCCAGCAGCTTAGCCGCAGGGGGCTCCCTTGGCTACACCTTC.

The chain employs TRBV5-6 and TRBJ2-5, with 9 bases aligning to TRBD2. The germline CDR1 and CDR2 sequences are SGHDT and YYEEEE. The CDR3 covers 15 residues. Trimming took 3 bases from V and 4 from J; bases not matched to a gene: 7. The CDR3: CASSWIAGAAETQYF. The CDR3 DNA follows: TGTGCCAGCAGCTGGATAGCGGGGGCGGCAGAGACCCAGTACTTC.